Below, 2 T cell receptor beta chains from the same sample are listed, as sequenced in a study of blood T cells in healthy people across ages. A J-beta primer mix and a sample-barcoded 5' primer were used in a second PCR of about 7 to 12 cycles. TCRdb ran MiXCR on the 5' RACE reads and lists one entry per CDR3 protein. The table records 800,000 to 1,300,000 distinct CDR3 sequences, almost 25% of them present only once. This sample was also put to use in a study of T cells of mothers and their children.

Sequenced material: blood. The receptors come from a girl under 10 years old in good health.

This rearrangement joins TRBV6-5 to TRBJ1-1, with D possibly TRBD1 on 5 matching bases. The germline V gene encodes CDR1 MNHEY and CDR2 SVGAGI. The V and J ends lost 5 bases and 1 base respectively, with 11 bases between them. This CDR3 comprises 14 residues. The CDR3 DNA follows: TGTGCCAGCAGTAAAATCAGGGAGAACACTGAAGCTTTCTTT. This encodes CASSKIRENTEAFF.

This chain joins TRBV5-5 and TRBJ2-3, with D tentatively TRBD2 (6 bases). The CDR3 loop spans 15 amino acids. With 3 bases removed from V and 5 bases from J, the gap between germline ends came to 16 bases. The germline V gene has CDR1 SGHKS and CDR2 YYEKEE (reference sequence). CDR3 in DNA: TGTGCCAGCAGCTCCACTAGCCTGGTGGGAGATACGCAGTATTTT. This translates into CASSSTSLVGDTQYF. Based on the CDR3 plus reference TRBV5-5 and TRBJ2-3, the full variable domain is DAGVTQSPTHLIKTRGQQVTLRCSPISGHKSVSWYQQVLGQGPQFIFQYYEKEERGRGNFPDRFSARQFPNYSSELNVNALLLGDSALYLCASSSTSLVGDTQYFGPGTRLTVL.